These 6 T cell receptor beta chains share one sample of origin, sequenced in a study of blood T cell repertoires in COVID-19. Clones were read by immunoSEQ multiplex PCR, and TCRdb kept only the in-frame ones, dropping some. The sample has about 350,000 clones, more than 70% seen once; the top ten hold approximately 4.1%. Sequenced sample: peripheral blood. These receptor sequences come from a woman in her fifties or sixties with COVID-19, enrolled during active disease.

This chain connects TRBV4-2 to TRBJ1-2; 8 bases match TRBD1. With 3 bases clipped from V and 5 bases from J, the junction kept 8 bases outside the gene matches. This CDR3 region has 15 residues. The germline CDR1 and CDR2 sequences are LGHNA and YNFKEQ. The CDR3 DNA is TGTGCCAGCAGCCATGCCGGGGGACAGGAGTATGGCTACACCTTC. Translation: CASSHAGGQEYGYTF.

V usage is TRBV11-3 and J usage is TRBJ1-1, with a possible D match to TRBD1 (6 bases). The V end was cut by 2 bases, the J end by 4 bases, with 11 bases between. The CDR3 is 14 amino acids. CDR1 and CDR2 (germline): SGHNT, YENEEA. CDR3 sequence reads: CASSLRGGGTEAFF. The CDR3 DNA is TGTGCCAGCAGCTTACGGGGAGGGGGCACTGAAGCTTTCTTT.

CDR3 coding DNA: TGTGCCAGCAGCTCGGGGGGCCTAACTAATGAAAAACTGTTTTTT. This translates into CASSSGGLTNEKLFF. V is TRBV11-2 and J is TRBJ1-4, with TRBD1 as a possible D gene (6 bases). The CDR3 length is 15 residues. V was shortened by 4 bases and J by 1 base, with 10 bases between the two germline ends. CDR1 is SGHAT and CDR2 is FQNNGV in the germline V gene. Full variable domain (remainder filled in from reference TRBV11-2 and TRBJ1-4): EAGVAQSPRYKIIEKRQSVAFWCNPISGHATLYWYQQILGQGPKLLIQFQNNGVVDDSQLPKDRFSAERLKGVDSTLKIQPAKLEDSAVYLCASSSGGLTNEKLFFGSGTQLSVL.

J is TRBJ2-7 and V is TRBV6-2 or TRBV6-3, with D possibly TRBD1 on 5 matching bases. The CDR3 loop spans 15 amino acids. Trimming removed 0 bases at V and 2 bases at J, with 11 bases between. CDR1 and CDR2 from the germline V gene are MNHEY and SVGEGT. The chain's CDR3 is CASSYSGDSAYEQYF. The DNA of the CDR3 is TGTGCCAGCAGTTACTCAGGGGATTCGGCCTACGAGCAGTACTTC.

This chain links TRBV18 with TRBJ1-2; D ambiguous. Looked up from germline, CDR1 is KGHSH and CDR2 is LQKENI. V was pared by 5 bases and J by 7 bases, with 17 bases between. There are 14 residues in the CDR3. This CDR3 is CASSAGRSVLGYTF. CDR3 coding DNA: TGTGCCAGCTCAGCGGGCAGGTCGGTTCTTGGCTACACCTTC.

This chain connects TRBV5-4 to TRBJ1-1; 8 bases line up with TRBD1. V lost 4 bases and J lost 1; bases outside the gene matches: 6. Germline CDR1 SGHNT, CDR2 YYREEE (reference sequence). This CDR3 spans 15 amino acids. The CDR3 sequence is CASSPRQGTNTEAFF. CDR3 bases: TGTGCCAGCAGCCCGAGACAGGGGACGAACACTGAAGCTTTCTTT.